This T cell receptor (beta chain) was captured in a study of shared T cell receptors in the human thymus. The table came from immunoSEQ multiplex PCR; TCRdb's copy has only in-frame clones and leaves some out. This table has about 610,000 clones, roughly 90% appearing once. This CDR3 region has 17 residues. The V gene end was trimmed by 0 bases and the J gene end by 6 bases; junction bases not matched to a gene: 11. Per germline, CDR1 SGHDN and CDR2 FVKESK. The sample also formed part of further work on human thymus T cells.

The clonotype was recovered from a boy under two years old with a congenital heart defect. Source material: thymocytes. This chain uses TRBV14 with TRBJ1-2; 9 bases match TRBD1. Here the CDR3 reads CASSQDRWDRAKDGYTF. In nucleotides, the CDR3 is TGTGCCAGCAGCCAAGATAGGTGGGACAGGGCTAAGGATGGCTACACCTTC. Using reference TRBV14 and TRBJ1-2 for the parts outside the CDR3, the full variable domain is EAGVTQFPSHSVIEKGQTVTLRCDPISGHDNLYWYRRVMGKEIKFLLHFVKESKQDESGMPNNRFLAERTGGTYSTLKVQPAELEDSGVYFCASSQDRWDRAKDGYTFGSGTRLTVV.